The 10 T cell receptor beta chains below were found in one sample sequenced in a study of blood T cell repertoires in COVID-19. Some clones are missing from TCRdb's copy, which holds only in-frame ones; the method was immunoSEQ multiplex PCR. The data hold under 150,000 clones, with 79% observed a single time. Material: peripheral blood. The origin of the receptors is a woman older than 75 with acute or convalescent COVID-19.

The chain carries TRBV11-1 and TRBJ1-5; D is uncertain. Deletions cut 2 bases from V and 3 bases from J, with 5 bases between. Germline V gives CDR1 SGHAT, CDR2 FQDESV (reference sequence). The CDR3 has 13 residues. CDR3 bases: TGTGCCAGCAGCTTAAATCACAATCAGCCCCAGCATTTT. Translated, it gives CASSLNHNQPQHF.

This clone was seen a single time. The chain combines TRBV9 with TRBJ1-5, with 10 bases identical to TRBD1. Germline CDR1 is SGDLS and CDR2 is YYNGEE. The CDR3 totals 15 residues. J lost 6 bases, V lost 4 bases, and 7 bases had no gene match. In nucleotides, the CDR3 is TGTGCCAGCAGCCTTGGACAGGGGGGAATTCAGCCCCAGCATTTT. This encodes CASSLGQGGIQPQHF.

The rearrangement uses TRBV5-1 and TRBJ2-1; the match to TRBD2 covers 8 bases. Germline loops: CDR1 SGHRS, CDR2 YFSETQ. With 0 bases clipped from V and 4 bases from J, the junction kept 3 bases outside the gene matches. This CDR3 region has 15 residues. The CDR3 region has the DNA TGCGCCAGCAGCTTGGGTAGCGGGGCGTACAATGAGCAGTTCTTC. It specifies CASSLGSGAYNEQFF. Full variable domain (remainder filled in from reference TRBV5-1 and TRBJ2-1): KAGVTQTPRYLIKTRGQQVTLSCSPISGHRSVSWYQQTPGQGLQFLFEYFSETQRNKGNFPGRFSGRQFSNSRSEMNVSTLELGDSALYLCASSLGSGAYNEQFFGPGTRLTVL.

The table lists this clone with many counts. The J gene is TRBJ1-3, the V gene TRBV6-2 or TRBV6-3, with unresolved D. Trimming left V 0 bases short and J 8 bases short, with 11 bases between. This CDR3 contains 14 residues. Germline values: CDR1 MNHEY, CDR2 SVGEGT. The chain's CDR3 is CASSYSSFRDTIYF. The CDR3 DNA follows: TGTGCCAGCAGTTACTCGTCCTTTCGGGACACCATATATTTT.

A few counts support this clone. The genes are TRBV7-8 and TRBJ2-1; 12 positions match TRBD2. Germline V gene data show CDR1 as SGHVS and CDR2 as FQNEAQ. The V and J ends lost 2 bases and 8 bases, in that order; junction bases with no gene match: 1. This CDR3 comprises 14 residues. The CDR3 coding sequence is TGTGCCAGCAGCTTACTAGCGGGAGGGGATGAGCAGTTCTTC. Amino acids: CASSLLAGGDEQFF.

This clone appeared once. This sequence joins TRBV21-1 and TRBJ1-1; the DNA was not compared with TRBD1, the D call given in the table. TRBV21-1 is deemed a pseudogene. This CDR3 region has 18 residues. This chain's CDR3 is CASSRTGTGGFMNTEAFF. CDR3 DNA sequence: TGTGCCAGCAGCAGGACCGGGACAGGGGGTTTCATGAACACTGAAGCTTTCTTT.

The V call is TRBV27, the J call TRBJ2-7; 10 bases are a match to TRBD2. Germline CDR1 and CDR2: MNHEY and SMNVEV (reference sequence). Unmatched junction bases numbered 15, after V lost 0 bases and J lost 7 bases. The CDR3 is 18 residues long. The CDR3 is CASSLSPSGSANRIEQYF. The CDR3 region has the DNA TGTGCCAGCAGTTTATCGCCTAGCGGGAGCGCGAATCGAATAGAGCAGTACTTC.

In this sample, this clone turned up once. The CDR3 spells CATSDYRGGYTF. CDR3 bases: TGTGCCACCAGTGATTACAGGGGTGGCTACACCTTC. V usage is TRBV24-1 and J usage is TRBJ1-2; TRBD1 aligns across 7 bases. The CDR3 loop spans 12 amino acids. CDR1 KGHDR and CDR2 SFDVKD come from the germline V gene. V lost 2 bases and J lost 7; bases outside the gene matches: 0.

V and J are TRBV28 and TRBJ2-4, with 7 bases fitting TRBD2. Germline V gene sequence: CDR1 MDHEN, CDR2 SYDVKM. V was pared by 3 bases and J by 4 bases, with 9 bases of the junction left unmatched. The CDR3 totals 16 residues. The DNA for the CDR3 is TGTGCCAGCAGTTTCCATAGGGCTAGCGGTAAAAACATTCAGTACTTC. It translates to CASSFHRASGKNIQYF.

The CDR3 nucleotides read TGCGCCAGCAGCTTGAGGGGTGATACGCAGTATTTT. Protein product: CASSLRGDTQYF. V usage is TRBV5-1 and J usage is TRBJ2-3, with D possibly TRBD1 on 5 matching bases. The CDR3 has 12 amino acids. The germline V gene encodes CDR1 SGHRS and CDR2 YFSETQ. Trimming took 1 base from V and 6 from J, leaving 6 bases between them.